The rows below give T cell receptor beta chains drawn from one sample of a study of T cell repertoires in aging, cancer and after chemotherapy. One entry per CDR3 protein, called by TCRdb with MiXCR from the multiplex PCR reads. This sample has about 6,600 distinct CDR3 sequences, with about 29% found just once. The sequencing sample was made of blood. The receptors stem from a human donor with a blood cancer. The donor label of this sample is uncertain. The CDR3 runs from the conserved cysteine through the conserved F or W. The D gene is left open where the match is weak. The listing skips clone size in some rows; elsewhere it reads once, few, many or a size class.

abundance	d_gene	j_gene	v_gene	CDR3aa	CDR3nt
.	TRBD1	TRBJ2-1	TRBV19	CASSNPGQGPFF	TGTGCCAGTAGTAACCCGGGACAGGGGCCGTTCTTC
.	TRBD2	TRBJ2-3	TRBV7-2	CASSFRLAGGPTDTQYF	TGTGCCAGCAGCTTTCGACTAGCGGGGGGACCCACAGATACGCAGTATTTT
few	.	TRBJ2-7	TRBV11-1	CASSSRAGQGAYEQYF	TGTGCCAGCAGCTCTAGGGCGGGTCAGGGAGCCTACGAGCAGTACTTC
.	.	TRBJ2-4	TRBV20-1	CSAPRPSGQYKNIQYF	TGCAGTGCCCCGCGTCCCTCGGGGCAATACAAAAACATTCAGTACTTC
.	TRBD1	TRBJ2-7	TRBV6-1	CASSGGTATFTYEQYF	TGTGCCAGCAGTGGAGGGACAGCCACTTTTACCTACGAGCAGTACTTC
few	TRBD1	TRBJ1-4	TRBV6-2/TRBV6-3	CASRRDRGNEKLFF	TGTGCCAGCAGACGGGACAGGGGCAATGAAAAACTGTTTTTT
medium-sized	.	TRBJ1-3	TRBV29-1	CSVEGRGNTIYF	TGCAGCGTTGAAGGGCGTGGAAACACCATATATTTT
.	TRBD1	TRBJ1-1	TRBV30	CAWSARQGMNTEAFF	TGTGCCTGGAGTGCCCGACAGGGAATGAACACTGAAGCTTTCTTT
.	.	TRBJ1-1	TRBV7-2	CASSPPAGVNTEAFF	TGTGCCAGCAGCCCCCCGGCGGGCGTGAACACTGAAGCTTTCTTT
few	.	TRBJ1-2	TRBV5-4	CASSPWGKRANYGYTF	TGTGCCAGCAGCCCCTGGGGCAAAAGAGCTAACTATGGCTACACCTTC
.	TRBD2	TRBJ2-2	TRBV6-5	CASSLGLAGGATGELFF	TGTGCCAGCAGCCTCGGACTAGCGGGGGGGGCCACCGGGGAGCTGTTTTTT
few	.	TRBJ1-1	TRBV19	CASSISVNTEAFF	TGTGCCAGTAGTATATCAGTGAACACTGAAGCTTTCTTT
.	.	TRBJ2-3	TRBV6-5	CASSEGTTLNTQYF	TGTGCCAGCAGTGAAGGGACAACCCTTAATACGCAGTATTTT
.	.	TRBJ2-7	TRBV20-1	CSAPYKTNYEQYF	TGCAGTGCTCCATATAAGACCAACTACGAGCAGTACTTC
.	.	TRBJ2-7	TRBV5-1	CASSSQGWRDQGEQYF	TGCGCCAGCAGCTCCCAGGGTTGGAGAGACCAGGGCGAGCAGTACTTC
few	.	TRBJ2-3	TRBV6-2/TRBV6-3	CASRGGDTQYF	TGTGCCAGCAGGGGAGGAGATACGCAGTATTTT
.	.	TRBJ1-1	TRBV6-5	CASSDISNTEAFF	TGTGCCAGCAGTGATATATCGAACACTGAAGCTTTCTTT
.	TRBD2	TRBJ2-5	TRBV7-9	CDSSFGLAGAQETQYF	TGTGACAGCAGCTTCGGACTAGCGGGGGCCCAAGAGACCCAGTACTTC
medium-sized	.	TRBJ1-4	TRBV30	CAWSVEEGLYGKLFF	TGTGCCTGGAGTGTGGAGGAGGGGCTGTACGGAAAACTGTTTTTT
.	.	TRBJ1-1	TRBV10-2	CASSEPPGTEAFF	TGCGCCAGCAGTGAGCCCCCGGGCACTGAAGCTTTCTTT
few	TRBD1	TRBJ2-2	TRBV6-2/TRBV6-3	CASRGQGALDTGELFF	TGTGCCAGCAGGGGACAGGGCGCCTTGGACACCGGGGAGCTGTTTTTT
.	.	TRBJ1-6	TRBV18	CASSPGRLNSPLHF	TGTGCCAGCTCACCGGGACGTCTTAATTCACCCCTCCACTTT
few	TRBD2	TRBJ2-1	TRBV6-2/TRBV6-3	CASSYPLAGVSNEQFF	TGTGCCAGCAGCTACCCCCTAGCGGGGGTGTCCAATGAGCAGTTCTTC
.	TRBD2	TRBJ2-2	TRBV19	CASTTYNLLTSGGTNTGELFF	TGTGCCAGTACCACTTACAACCTGTTGACTAGCGGGGGAACGAACACCGGGGAGCTGTTTTTT
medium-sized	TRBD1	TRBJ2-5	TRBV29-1	CSVRQGPETQYF	TGCAGCGTCAGACAGGGTCCGGAGACCCAGTACTTC
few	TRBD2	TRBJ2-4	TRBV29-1	CSVEAPGRGGPKNIQYF	TGCAGCGTTGAAGCCCCGGGACGGGGGGGGCCCAAAAACATTCAGTACTTC
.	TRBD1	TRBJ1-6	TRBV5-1	CASRQTGDASPLHF	TGCGCCAGCAGACAAACAGGGGACGCTTCACCCCTCCACTTT
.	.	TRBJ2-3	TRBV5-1	CASSLKDRDTQYF	TGCGCCAGCAGCCTCAAGGACAGAGATACGCAGTATTTT
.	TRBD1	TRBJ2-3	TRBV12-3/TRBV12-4	CASSLGGQGFSDTQYF	TGTGCCAGCAGTCTTGGGGGACAGGGGTTCTCAGATACGCAGTATTTT
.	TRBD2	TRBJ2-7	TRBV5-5	CASSATSGGFYEQYF	TGTGCCAGCAGCGCAACTAGCGGGGGCTTCTACGAGCAGTACTTC
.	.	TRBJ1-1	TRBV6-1	CASSAATQGTEAFF	TGTGCCAGCAGCGCCGCAACCCAGGGCACTGAAGCTTTCTTT
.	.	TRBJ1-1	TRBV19	CASSIFGREEVNTEAFF	TGTGCCAGTAGTATATTCGGCAGGGAAGAGGTTAACACTGAAGCTTTCTTT
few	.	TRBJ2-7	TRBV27	CASSSSRGGLYEQYF	TGTGCCAGCAGTTCTTCCAGGGGCGGCCTCTACGAGCAGTACTTC
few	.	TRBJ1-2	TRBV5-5	CASSRGGKTGLLTGNYGYTF	TGTGCCAGCAGCCGGGGAGGCAAGACAGGCCTCCTAACGGGAAACTATGGCTACACCTTC
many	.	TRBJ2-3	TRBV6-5	CASSLTAGPDTQYF	TGTGCCAGCAGTCTTACCGCGGGGCCAGATACGCAGTATTTT
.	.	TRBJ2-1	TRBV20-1	CSASGQRGNEQFF	TGCAGTGCTTCCGGACAGAGAGGCAATGAGCAGTTCTTC
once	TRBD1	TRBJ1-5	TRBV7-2	CASSSDRGNYQPQHF	TGTGCCAGCAGCTCCGACAGGGGGAATTATCAGCCCCAGCATTTT
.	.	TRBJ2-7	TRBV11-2	CASSLSGSGYEQYF	TGTGCCAGCAGCTTGTCTGGTTCGGGATACGAGCAGTACTTC
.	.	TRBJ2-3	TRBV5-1	CASSLAGHYTDTQYF	TGCGCCAGCAGCTTGGCGGGACACTACACAGATACGCAGTATTTT